The clone carrying this T cell receptor (beta chain) has only one observation. Its specificity is not known. Germline V lookup: CDR1 SGHTA, CDR2 FQGNSA. The V and J ends lost 2 bases and 0 bases respectively, with 8 bases between them. This CDR3 is 15 amino acids long. Using a J-beta primer mix together with a sample-barcoded 5' primer, a second PCR was run for about 6 to 12 cycles. TCRdb re-analysed the 5' RACE reads in MiXCR, keeping a single row per CDR3 protein. The table has over 1,500,000 distinct CDR3 sequences, just under 50% seen once. The sample is drawn from a study of blood T cells in healthy people across ages. General study points: Measured against age, TCR beta diversity per million T cells decreased in a roughly linear manner. No conclusive comparison of naive versus antigen-experienced cells was possible with unsorted PBMCs.

The rearrangement joins TRBV7-2 to TRBJ1-5; D unclear. This TCR derives from a woman between 40 and 55 years old in good health. The specimen sequenced was blood. CDR3 in amino acids: CASSLSWSSNQPQHF. CDR3 sequence (DNA): TGTGCCAGCAGCTTATCATGGAGTAGCAATCAGCCCCAGCATTTT. Filled out from reference TRBV7-2 and TRBJ1-5, the complete variable domain reads GAGVSQSPSNKVTEKGKDVELRCDPISGHTALYWYRQSLGQGLEFLIYFQGNSAPDKSGLPSDRFSAERTGGSVSTLTIQRTQQEDSAVYLCASSLSWSSNQPQHFGDGTRLSIL.